The present T cell receptor beta chain was sequenced within a study of blood T cell repertoires in COVID-19. The protocol was immunoSEQ multiplex PCR, while the TCRdb copy is restricted to in-frame clones and leaves out a portion. This table has under 200,000 clones, roughly 85% appearing once. V was trimmed by 3 bases and J by 1 base, leaving 15 bases between them. The CDR3 has 16 residues. In germline, CDR1 is LNHDA, CDR2 SQIVND (reference sequence). This clone was seen just once. The TCR sequence derives from a woman in her 30s with acute or convalescent COVID-19. The sample taken for sequencing was peripheral blood. The chain links TRBV19 to TRBJ2-5; perhaps TRBD2 as D (5 bases). The CDR3 sequence: CASSISGGPSQETQYF. CDR3 bases: TGTGCCAGTAGTATTTCAGGCGGGCCCAGCCAAGAGACCCAGTACTTC. Variable domain in full (rest from reference TRBV19 and TRBJ2-5): DGGITQSPKYLFRKEGQNVTLSCEQNLNHDAMYWYRQDPGQGLRLIYYSQIVNDFQKGDIAEGYSVSREKKESFPLTVTSAQKNPTAFYLCASSISGGPSQETQYFGPGTRLLVL.